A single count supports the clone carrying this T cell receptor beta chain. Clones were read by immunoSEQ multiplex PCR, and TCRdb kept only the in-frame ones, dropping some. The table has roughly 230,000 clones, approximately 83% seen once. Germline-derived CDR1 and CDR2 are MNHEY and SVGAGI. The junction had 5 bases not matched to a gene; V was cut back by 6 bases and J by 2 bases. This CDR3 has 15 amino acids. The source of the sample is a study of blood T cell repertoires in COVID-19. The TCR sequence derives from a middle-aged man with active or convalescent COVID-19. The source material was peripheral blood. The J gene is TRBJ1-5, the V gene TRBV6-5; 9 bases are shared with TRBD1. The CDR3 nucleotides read TGTGCCAGCAGAATGACAGGGGGGCGCAATCAGCCCCAGCATTTT. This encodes CASRMTGGRNQPQHF.